The source of this TCR beta chain is a study of blood T cell repertoires in COVID-19. Across the study: The study drew acute and convalescent COVID-19 samples from the United States, Italy and Spain. From T cells, B-cell-depleted T cells, or PBMCs came the material, which was cDNA or gDNA.

One Seattle source followed patients from active infection through their disease course. In the authors' workflow: Scientists estimated how many nucleated cells there were by amplifying reference gene primers. Repertoires were generated with immunoSEQ multiplex PCR, while TCRdb's copy carries only in-frame clones and drops some. The V and J calls and the clone size are those of that table, but D and trimming were determined from the DNA. The data show 150,000 to 200,000 clones, with approximately 80% seen just once and about 7.7% held by the top ten. V gave up 7 bases and J gave up 6 bases, with 15 bases separating them. Germline values: CDR1 MNHEY, CDR2 SVGAGI. The CDR3 extends over 14 amino acids.

The clonotype originates from a woman between 35 and 50 years old with COVID-19, enrolled during active disease. The chain carries TRBV6-5 and TRBJ2-2; TRBD2 is a possible D gene (5 bases). The sequencing sample was made of peripheral blood. CDR3 region: CASTISGSAGELFF. The DNA of the CDR3 is TGTGCCAGCACCATAAGTGGTAGCGCCGGGGAGCTGTTTTTT.